These 14 T cell receptor beta chains share one sample of origin, sequenced in a study of blood T cells in healthy people across ages (dated by TCRdb to the mid-2010s). The library came from 5' RACE. Sequencing was performed on an Illumina HiSeq 2500. A second roughly 6 to 11 cycle PCR used a sample-barcoded 5' primer and a J-beta primer mix. The public reads were reprocessed in TCRdb via fastp at Q25 and MiXCR, keeping in-frame beta chains. Duplicate CDR3 protein sequences are folded into a single record with the most common DNA and genes. The sample table records about 670,000 distinct CDR3 sequences; roughly half of these occur just once. The ten largest clones take up roughly 12% of the sample. Sequencing was carried out using blood. These receptor sequences come from a woman older than 75 in good health.

The chain employs TRBV29-1 and TRBJ1-2; 12 bases agree with TRBD1. The V segment lost 4 bases and the J segment 3 bases; nucleotides outside the gene matches: 6. CDR1 SQVTM and CDR2 ANQGSEA come from the germline V gene. CDR3 length: 15 amino acids. The CDR3 DNA reads as TGCAGCGTTGGGGACAGGGGGCGAGGAGACTATGGCTACACCTTC. Its protein is CSVGDRGRGDYGYTF.

A note on this clonotype: This may be a read error, as it is one base from a much larger clone. This rearrangement joins TRBV7-3 to TRBJ2-3; maybe TRBD1 (5 bases). Germline CDR1 is SGHTA and CDR2 is FQGTGA. CDR3 length: 15 amino acids. CDR3 amino acids: CVSILRGDRTDTQYF. CDR3 nucleotides: TGTGTCAGCATCTTAAGGGGTGACCGCACAGATACGCAGTATTTT.

The chain uses TRBV3-1 and TRBJ1-1; the D gene is possibly TRBD1 (5 bases). The V and J ends lost 0 bases and 1 base respectively, with 9 bases between them. Germline V lookup: CDR1 LGHDT, CDR2 YNNKEL (reference sequence). This CDR3 is 15 amino acids long. In DNA form, the CDR3 reads TGTGCCAGCAGCCAAGATTCGGGGGAGAACACTGAAGCTTTCTTT. It specifies CASSQDSGENTEAFF.

The chain recombines TRBV7-9 with TRBJ2-1; D call uncertain. This CDR3 region has 14 residues. The V end was cut by 3 bases, the J end by 6 bases, with 12 bases between. The germline V gene has CDR1 SEHNR and CDR2 FQNEAQ (reference sequence). The chain's CDR3 is CASSFQVSSNEQFF. The CDR3, as DNA: TGTGCCAGCAGCTTCCAGGTTTCGTCCAATGAGCAGTTCTTC.

The chain uses TRBV28 and TRBJ1-5; D perhaps matches TRBD1 (5 bases). Looked up from germline, CDR1 is MDHEN and CDR2 is SYDVKM. Trimming left V 5 bases short and J 4 bases short, with 9 bases between. The length of the CDR3 is 13 residues. CDR3 amino acids: CASSHDSNQPQHF. Written as DNA, the CDR3 is TGTGCCAGCAGTCACGACAGTAATCAGCCCCAGCATTTT.

The V and J genes are TRBV28 and TRBJ2-1; the D gene is possibly TRBD2 (6 bases). The germline V and J ends were trimmed by 7 bases and 4 bases, with 20 bases remaining between them. There are 16 residues in the CDR3. The germline V gene encodes CDR1 MDHEN and CDR2 SYDVKM. CDR3 coding DNA: TGTGCCAGCACCCGGAGGTTCCCAGGAGGGTACAATGAGCAGTTCTTC. This encodes CASTRRFPGGYNEQFF.

The genes are TRBV29-1 and TRBJ2-4; 11 bases map to TRBD2. The J call may be faulty, since TRBJ2-5 better matches the DNA end. The germline gives CDR1 SQVTM, CDR2 ANQGSEA. The CDR3 is made up of 12 amino acids. CDR3 loop: CSTTSGSETQYF. CDR3 bases: TGCAGCACCACTAGCGGGAGTGAGACCCAGTACTTC.

A few counts support this clonotype. One base away lies a much larger clone, so this may be a sequencing read error. V usage is TRBV5-1 and J usage is TRBJ2-5; possibly TRBD2 for D (5 bases). CDR3 length: 13 residues. The V gene lost 0 bases and the J gene lost 11 bases, with 14 bases spanning the gap. Germline V lookup: CDR1 SGHRS, CDR2 YFSETQ. The CDR3 coding sequence is TGCGCCAGCAGCTTGGCCGAGGGTAATGAGCAGTACTTC. Translation: CASSLAEGNEQYF.

As concerns this clonotype: With a much larger clone just one base away, this may be a read error. The chain joins TRBV5-1 to TRBJ2-2; D ambiguous. Per germline, CDR1 SGHRS and CDR2 YFSETQ. There are 13 residues in the CDR3. Trimming removed 2 bases from V and 6 bases from J, with 8 bases in between. The CDR3 DNA is TGCGCCAGCAGCTTCGACGCTGCCGGGGAGCTGTTTTTT. Protein product: CASSFDAAGELFF.

V gene TRBV6-1 combines with J gene TRBJ1-5, with TRBD1 as a possible D gene (5 bases). CDR1 is MNHNS and CDR2 is SASEGT in the germline V gene. V lost 0 bases, J lost 1 base, and 16 bases lay in between. This CDR3 is built from 18 residues. The CDR3 sequence: CASSEALGGGRSNQPQHF. Written as DNA, the CDR3 is TGTGCCAGCAGTGAAGCGCTGGGGGGGGGAAGAAGCAATCAGCCCCAGCATTTT.

This clonotype has more than one count but fewer than ten. The rearrangement joins TRBV14 to TRBJ2-1; no reliable D call. The CDR3 spans 15 residues. The ends were cut back, 3 bases at V and 12 bases at J, with 21 bases in the middle. Per the germline V gene, CDR1 is SGHDN and CDR2 is FVKESK. In DNA form, the CDR3 reads TGTGCCAGCAGCCAGGGCGTTGCGATATGGAGTAGGCAGTTCTTC. This encodes CASSQGVAIWSRQFF.

The table lists this clonotype with many counts. This CDR3 is CASSSPIRGYNEQFF. The CDR3 nucleotides read TGTGCCAGCAGTTCCCCAATAAGGGGTTACAATGAGCAGTTCTTC. V is TRBV27 and J is TRBJ2-1; the D gene is possibly TRBD1 (5 bases). Per germline, CDR1 MNHEY and CDR2 SMNVEV (reference sequence). V lost 4 bases to trimming and J lost 4 bases, with 14 bases between them. The CDR3 consists of 15 residues.

This clonotype came up many times. The chain carries TRBV28 and TRBJ2-1; D possibly matches TRBD1 or TRBD2 (5 bases each). V shed 8 bases and J shed 2 bases, with 7 bases lying between them. Germline CDR1 and CDR2: MDHEN and SYDVKM. The CDR3 covers 12 residues. CDR3 coding DNA: TGTGCCAGCGGGGGTCCCTACAATGAGCAGTTCTTC. It is translated as CASGGPYNEQFF.

The rearrangement uses TRBV3-1 and TRBJ1-1, with D possibly matching TRBD1 (6 bases). V was trimmed by 1 base and J by 4 bases, leaving 13 bases between them. Germline CDR1 is LGHDT and CDR2 is YNNKEL (reference sequence). There are 15 residues in the CDR3. The CDR3 nucleotides read TGTGCCAGCAGCCAAGGGACAGCCTCCGGCACTGAAGCTTTCTTT. It specifies CASSQGTASGTEAFF.